A selection of T cell receptor beta chains follows, all from one sample in a study of somatic mutations in cytotoxic T cells in rheumatoid arthritis. The data were produced by immunoSEQ multiplex PCR, yet TCRdb's version contains in-frame clones alone and is incomplete. Of some 15,000 clones listed, around 77% were seen once; the top ten hold roughly 12%. The source material was CD8+ T cells sorted from blood. The receptors were sampled from an adult with rheumatoid arthritis. Each CDR3 is given with its conserved first and last residue. Each record gives: V gene, J gene, D gene, clone size, CDR3 DNA, CDR3 protein. D genes are given only for firm matches. Rows give clone size only sometimes, using once, few, many, or a class for an expanded clone.

TRBV4-1	TRBJ2-3	TRBD1	-	TGCGCCAGCAGCCAAGGAGGGGGCCTTTATACGCAGTATTTT	CASSQGGGLYTQYF
TRBV28	TRBJ2-7	TRBD2	-	TGTGCCAGCAGCTCAACCCGACTTAGCGGGGGACTATACGAGCAGTACTTC	CASSSTRLSGGLYEQYF
TRBV7-6	TRBJ2-3	-	-	TGTGCCAGCAGCTCAAGGGGGCGGGGGTTCACAGATACGCAGTATTTT	CASSSRGRGFTDTQYF
TRBV4-1	TRBJ1-3	TRBD1	medium-sized	TGCGCCAGCAAGCCGGAGGGGGCAGATGGAAACACCATATATTTT	CASKPEGADGNTIYF
TRBV7-9	TRBJ2-1	-	-	TGTGCCAGCAGCTCGACCGTCACCACAGGGTGGTCCTACAATGAGCAGTTCTTC	CASSSTVTTGWSYNEQFF
TRBV6-5	TRBJ2-2	-	-	TGTGCCGCCGGCGGGACGGCGAACACCGGGGAGCTGTTTTTT	CAAGGTANTGELFF
TRBV14	TRBJ2-5	TRBD2	-	TGTGCCAGCAGCTCCCATAGCGGGATAGGGGAGACCCAGTACTTC	CASSSHSGIGETQYF
TRBV6-6	TRBJ2-2	-	-	TGTGCCAGCAGTCCGACAGCAAACACCGGGGAGCTGTTTTTT	CASSPTANTGELFF
TRBV11-2	TRBJ1-6	-	-	TGTGCCAGCAGCTCTTCGCCTAATTCACCCCTCCACTTT	CASSSSPNSPLHF
TRBV5-1	TRBJ2-7	-	-	TGCGCCAGCAGCTCCTCGGGGCCCCTGGGCGAGCAGTACTTC	CASSSSGPLGEQYF
TRBV28	TRBJ2-5	-	-	TGTGCCAGCAGGGGGAGAACGGTCCTTCAAGAGACCCAGTACTTC	CASRGRTVLQETQYF
TRBV28	TRBJ1-2	-	-	TGTGCCACGTATGAGGCGGTTAACTATGGCTACACCTTC	CATYEAVNYGYTF
TRBV5-1	TRBJ1-5	-	-	TGCGCCAGCAGCTTGGACGACTCGGGAAATCAGCCCCAGCATTTT	CASSLDDSGNQPQHF
TRBV28	TRBJ2-1	-	-	TGTGCCAGCAACAAACCGGTAGAATGGTACAATGAGCAGTTCTTC	CASNKPVEWYNEQFF
TRBV2	TRBJ2-3	TRBD2	-	TGTGCCAGCAGTGTATCAGCGGGGGGGCGGTCTGGCACAGATACGCAGTATTTT	CASSVSAGGRSGTDTQYF
TRBV15	TRBJ2-2	TRBD1	-	TGTGCCACCAGGTTGGAGACAGGGGGAGGGGAGCTGTTTTTT	CATRLETGGGELFF
TRBV13	TRBJ2-2	TRBD1	-	TGTGCCAGCAGCTCCCACAGGGGGGAGAACACCGGGGAGCTGTTTTTT	CASSSHRGENTGELFF
TRBV11-2	TRBJ2-7	-	-	TGTGCCAGCAGCCGGGACATATTTTACGAGCAGTACTTC	CASSRDIFYEQYF
TRBV28	TRBJ1-2	-	-	TGTGCCAGCAGCCCAATGGGAAGTCAGTATGGCTACACCTTC	CASSPMGSQYGYTF
TRBV11-3	TRBJ2-2	-	-	TGTGCCAGCAGCTTGGAGGCAGGCAGCACCGGGGAGCTGTTTTTT	CASSLEAGSTGELFF
TRBV10-3	TRBJ1-2	-	-	TGTGCCATCAGTGAGTCGGATAACTATGGCTACACCTTC	CAISESDNYGYTF
TRBV2	TRBJ2-2	-	-	TGTGCCAGCAGTGCGCCGAACACCGGGGAGCTGTTTTTT	CASSAPNTGELFF
TRBV7-7	TRBJ1-5	-	-	TGTGCTAGCAGCTTTGACCATTTCAATCAGCCCCAGCATTTT	CASSFDHFNQPQHF
TRBV2	TRBJ1-5	-	-	TGTGCCAGCCGGAGGGACTTATATAGCAATCAGCCCCAGCATTTT	CASRRDLYSNQPQHF
TRBV9	TRBJ1-2	-	-	TGTGCCAGCCAAGGTTGGGCTAACTATGGCTACACCTTC	CASQGWANYGYTF
TRBV6-1	TRBJ1-3	-	-	TGTGCCAGCAGTGAAGCGCTAGAGATCTCTGGAAACACCATATATTTT	CASSEALEISGNTIYF
TRBV5-4	TRBJ2-7	-	-	TGTGCCAGCAGCTTGGTGGGGTCTTGGGAGCAGTACTTC	CASSLVGSWEQYF
TRBV5-4	TRBJ1-2	-	-	TGTGCCAGCAGCTTGGGCGGACATAGAACTGGCTACACCTTC	CASSLGGHRTGYTF
TRBV4-1	TRBJ2-1	TRBD2	-	TGCGCCAGCAGCCAAGTTGGCCTAGCGGGGAATGAGCAGTTCTTC	CASSQVGLAGNEQFF
TRBV30	TRBJ2-3	-	-	TGTGCCTGGAGAACCCGGGCAGATACGCAGTATTTT	CAWRTRADTQYF
TRBV6-6	TRBJ2-1	-	-	TGTGCCAGCAGTTACCCGAATCACGATGAGCAGTTCTTC	CASSYPNHDEQFF
TRBV7-8	TRBJ1-4	-	-	TGTGCCAGCAGCTTAGCCCTGGGACTTAATGAAAAACTGTTTTTT	CASSLALGLNEKLFF
TRBV7-9	TRBJ1-2	TRBD1	-	TGTGCCAGCAGCTTTGGTACAGGGGAACTTAACTATGGCTACACCTTC	CASSFGTGELNYGYTF
TRBV27	TRBJ2-7	-	once	TGTGCCAGCAGTTTTGTGAGCTCCTACGAGCAGTACTTC	CASSFVSSYEQYF
TRBV4-1	TRBJ2-3	-	-	TGCGCCAGCAGCCAAGATGCGGACTCCGCCACAGATACGCAGTATTTT	CASSQDADSATDTQYF
TRBV4-1	TRBJ2-7	-	-	TGCGCCAGCAGCCAAGCTGGGCCCAGGCCTCCCTACGAGCAGTACTTC	CASSQAGPRPPYEQYF
TRBV21-1	TRBJ1-5	-	-	TGTGCCAGCAGCAAAGGGAGTTATAGCAATCAGCCCCAGCATTTT	CASSKGSYSNQPQHF
TRBV6-4	TRBJ2-2	-	-	TGTGCCAGCAGGCACGGGGTGGACACCGGGGAGCTGTTTTTT	CASRHGVDTGELFF
TRBV14	TRBJ2-7	-	-	TGTGCCAGCAGCCAAGACGGTCCGCGGCTCTACTACGAGCAGTACTTC	CASSQDGPRLYYEQYF
TRBV6-1	TRBJ2-7	-	-	TGTGCCAGCAGTGAATATGTCCAGCCCGCGGAAGAGCAGTACTTC	CASSEYVQPAEEQYF
TRBV6-4	TRBJ2-1	-	-	TGTGCCAGCAGTGAGGGAGGTGGGGCAGGGAATGAGCAGTTCTTC	CASSEGGGAGNEQFF
TRBV28	TRBJ1-4	TRBD1	-	TGTGCCAGCAGAATCCGGGACAGGGGGCCCCCGACCGAAAAACTGTTTTTT	CASRIRDRGPPTEKLFF
TRBV19	TRBJ1-5	-	-	TGTGCCAGTAGTATAAGGGACCCAGGAGGTAGGCAGCCCCAGCATTTT	CASSIRDPGGRQPQHF
TRBV7-9	TRBJ2-7	-	-	TGTGCCAGCAGCCTCTTCAATTACGAGCAGTACTTC	CASSLFNYEQYF
TRBV28	TRBJ2-7	TRBD2	once	TGTGCCAGCACCTCGGGACTAGCGGGGGAAGACGAGCAGTACTTC	CASTSGLAGEDEQYF
TRBV28	TRBJ1-4	-	-	TGTGCCAGCAGTCTAAGATCGAGGGTCTCGACTAATGAAAAACTGTTTTTT	CASSLRSRVSTNEKLFF
TRBV28	TRBJ1-5	-	-	TGTGCCAGCAGTTTTAACCCCTCTATTCGGGACACCAATCAGCCCCAGCATTTT	CASSFNPSIRDTNQPQHF
TRBV6-1	TRBJ2-5	-	-	TGTGCCAGCAGCCTGGCAGCGGGTTCCTCTGAGACCCAGTACTTC	CASSLAAGSSETQYF
TRBV5-6	TRBJ2-1	-	-	TGTGCCAGCAGCTCAACAGGGTCGGGGCAGTTCTTC	CASSSTGSGQFF
TRBV29-1	TRBJ1-1	-	few	TGCAGCGTTGCCCGATCGGGCACTGAAGCTTTCTTT	CSVARSGTEAFF
TRBV28	TRBJ2-2	TRBD1	-	TGTGCCAGCAGAACCCGACAGGGGGCCCCCACCGGGGAGCTGTTTTTT	CASRTRQGAPTGELFF
TRBV9	TRBJ1-2	-	-	TGTGCCAGCAGCGTAGGGGCTTACAAGGACTATGGCTACACCTTC	CASSVGAYKDYGYTF
TRBV5-6	TRBJ1-6	-	once	TGTGCCAGCAGCTTAGTGGGGTTTAATTCACCCCTCCACTTT	CASSLVGFNSPLHF
TRBV6-5	TRBJ2-3	TRBD1	-	TGTGCCGCCGGGGGGGGACAGGGGGCCACAGATACGCAGTATTTT	CAAGGGQGATDTQYF
TRBV6-5	TRBJ2-7	-	few	TGTGCCAGCAGTTACCTCCCTAGCGAGGCCTACGAGCAGTACTTC	CASSYLPSEAYEQYF